One and the same sample provided the 24 T cell receptor beta chains below, sequenced in a study of shared clonotypes between healthy human individuals. Method: immunoSEQ multiplex PCR; TCRdb's copy keeps in-frame clones and lacks some. The repertoire holds about a million clones, with about three quarters as singletons. What was sequenced was memory CD4+ T cells sorted from blood. As to subset: CD45RA-negative fraction. These receptors came from a man between 18 and 29 years old in good health.

This clone has more than one count but fewer than ten. The chain joins TRBV5-6 to TRBJ1-2; D not certain. Deletions cut 0 bases from V and 6 bases from J, with 9 bases between. The length of the CDR3 is 13 residues. Looked up from germline, CDR1 is SGHDT and CDR2 is YYEEEE. CDR3 sequence reads: CASSLGWENGYTF. For the CDR3, the DNA is TGTGCCAGCAGCTTGGGGTGGGAAAATGGCTACACCTTC.

This clone was detected only once. This chain links TRBV6-5 with TRBJ1-1; tentative D call: TRBD1 (6 bases). The CDR3 spans 12 residues. Deletions cut 7 bases from V and 11 bases from J, with 17 bases between. CDR1 MNHEY and CDR2 SVGAGI come from the germline V gene. CDR3 sequence: CASTPGGGAAFF. CDR3 DNA sequence: TGTGCCAGCACCCCCGGGGGGGGCGCGGCTTTCTTT.

There are many counts of this clone. V usage is TRBV5-1 and J usage is TRBJ2-5; D gene ambiguous. The CDR3 length is 13 residues. CDR1 and CDR2 (germline): SGHRS, YFSETQ. Trimming took 4 bases from V and 2 from J, leaving 9 bases between them. The DNA for the CDR3 is TGCGCCAGCAGCGCCCAATATCAAGAGACCCAGTACTTC. It yields the protein CASSAQYQETQYF.

The table lists this clone with a count of one. The V call is TRBV2, the J call TRBJ1-4; no definite D call. This CDR3 is built from 14 residues. Germline CDR1 and CDR2: SNHLY and FYNNEI. V gave up 5 bases and J gave up 7 bases, with 14 bases separating them. In DNA form, the CDR3 reads TGTGCCAGCAGTTTAACCGAGATTAGTGAAAAACTGTTTTTT. It encodes CASSLTEISEKLFF.

CDR3 bases: TGTGCCAGCAGTAATCTTTACGCGAGTAATTCACCCCTCCACTTT. It codes for CASSNLYASNSPLHF. J is TRBJ1-6 and V is TRBV27; no reliable D call. V was cut by 5 bases and J by 6 bases, with 14 bases left in between. CDR1 and CDR2 (germline): MNHEY, SMNVEV (reference sequence). The CDR3 runs 15 residues.

This rearrangement joins TRBV6-5 to TRBJ1-2; 10 bases are shared with TRBD1. Germline CDR1 and CDR2: MNHEY and SVGAGI. This CDR3 is 14 amino acids long. V lost 5 bases, J lost 7 bases, and 7 bases stayed unmatched. CDR3 sequence: CASSLRTGGTGYTF. The CDR3, as DNA: TGTGCCAGCAGTCTACGGACAGGGGGAACTGGCTACACCTTC.

Only a few counts were recorded for this clone. The rearrangement joins TRBV6-5 to TRBJ2-5; D unresolved. The germline V gene encodes CDR1 MNHEY and CDR2 SVGAGI. There are 14 residues in the CDR3. Trimming cost V 6 bases and J 5 bases, with 16 bases left between them. CDR3 nucleotide sequence: TGTGCCAGCAGAGATAATCACGAACGGGAGACCCAGTACTTC. Translating it yields CASRDNHERETQYF.

CDR3 protein: CASSRSEIETQYF. CDR3 bases: TGTGCCAGCAGCCGCTCCGAAATAGAGACCCAGTACTTC. This rearrangement joins TRBV27 to TRBJ2-5; no reliable D call. The CDR3 has 13 amino acids. V lost 6 bases to trimming and J lost 4 bases, with 12 bases between them. CDR1 and CDR2 (germline): MNHEY, SMNVEV (reference sequence).

In regard to this clone: This CDR3 is also generated by other DNA sequences in the sample. V is TRBV5-1 and J is TRBJ2-3; 16 bases map to TRBD2. This CDR3 contains 16 residues. Germline V gives CDR1 SGHRS, CDR2 YFSETQ. V trimming: 3 bases; J trimming: 3 bases; junction bases outside the gene matches: 1. The CDR3 spells CASSSGLAGGTDTQYF. The CDR3 DNA sequence: TGCGCCAGCAGCTCGGGACTAGCGGGAGGGACAGATACGCAGTATTTT.

CDR3 sequence reads: CASSTRGPQHF. In nucleotides, the CDR3 is TGTGCCAGTAGTACCCGGGGGCCCCAGCATTTT. This rearrangement joins TRBV19 to TRBJ1-5, with unresolved D. The CDR3 is 11 amino acids. V was trimmed by 4 bases and J by 9 bases, leaving 7 bases between them. CDR1 and CDR2 (germline): LNHDA, SQIVND (reference sequence).

A few counts support this clone. The CDR3 spells CASSERGGGNQPQHF. For the CDR3, the DNA is TGTGCCAGCAGTGAACGGGGGGGTGGGAATCAGCCCCAGCATTTT. This chain uses TRBV6-1 with TRBJ1-5; the D gene is possibly TRBD1 (5 bases). Looked up from germline, CDR1 is MNHNS and CDR2 is SASEGT. V gave up 2 bases and J gave up 4 bases, with 12 bases separating them. The CDR3 has 15 amino acids.

V and J are TRBV27 and TRBJ2-3; 8 bases are shared with TRBD1. This CDR3 contains 16 residues. Looked up from germline, CDR1 is MNHEY and CDR2 is SMNVEV (reference sequence). Trimming took 3 bases from V and 7 from J; bases not matched to a gene: 12. The CDR3 DNA reads as TGTGCCAGCAGTTTCCGGACAGGGCCGGGGCCAAATACGCAGTATTTT. Translating it yields CASSFRTGPGPNTQYF.

The J gene is TRBJ1-1, the V gene TRBV11-3; D call uncertain. With 5 bases removed from V and 9 bases from J, the gap between germline ends came to 16 bases. The CDR3 totals 13 residues. The germline gives CDR1 SGHNT, CDR2 YENEEA. CDR3 DNA: TGTGCCAGCAGCCTCGTGAGGGAGGCTCAAGCTTTCTTT. This encodes CASSLVREAQAFF.

J is TRBJ2-4 and V is TRBV28, with 7 bases aligning to TRBD2. Germline V gene data show CDR1 as MDHEN and CDR2 as SYDVKM. Germline trimming cut 7 bases from V and 2 bases from J; bases unmatched to any gene: 2. This CDR3 is built from 13 residues. CDR3 in DNA: TGTGCCAGCACGAGCGGGACCAAAAACATTCAGTACTTC. Its translation: CASTSGTKNIQYF. Complete variable domain (other parts from reference TRBV28 and TRBJ2-4): DVKVTQSSRYLVKRTGEKVFLECVQDMDHENMFWYRQDPGLGLRLIYFSYDVKMKEKGDIPEGYSVSREKKERFSLILESASTNQTSMYLCASTSGTKNIQYFGAGTRLSVL.

The chain has TRBV10-3 and TRBJ2-2; 12 nucleotides align to TRBD2. Losses at the gene ends were 5 bases for V and 4 bases for J; bases not matched to a gene: 5. The CDR3 extends over 16 amino acids. Germline-derived CDR1 and CDR2 are ENHRY and SYGVKD. Here the CDR3 reads CAISTQTSGGTGELFF. The CDR3 DNA sequence: TGTGCCATCAGTACCCAGACTAGCGGGGGCACCGGGGAGCTGTTTTTT.

This chain links TRBV6-1 with TRBJ1-2; D is unclear. Germline loops: CDR1 MNHNS, CDR2 SASEGT. With 2 bases removed from V and 4 bases from J, the gap between germline ends came to 8 bases. This CDR3 is built from 13 residues. The CDR3: CASSESLSYGYTF. CDR3 DNA sequence: TGTGCCAGCAGTGAAAGCCTTTCCTATGGCTACACCTTC.

About this clone itself: A junction end diverges from the germline sequence, so it may reflect a read error. For the CDR3, the DNA is TGTGCTAGCAGCCCAAGTTCAACCTACGAGCAGTACTTC. This encodes CASSPSSTYEQYF. The genes are TRBV7-7 and TRBJ2-7, with D unclear. The CDR3 is made up of 13 amino acids. Germline V CDR1 and CDR2: SSHAT, FNYEAQ (reference sequence).

This clone was detected only once. This chain links TRBV4-2 with TRBJ2-7, with a tentative D call TRBD2 (5 bases). Trimming removed 1 base from V and 5 bases from J, with 18 bases in between. CDR1 is LGHNA, CDR2 YNFKEQ, per germline. The CDR3 consists of 16 residues. CDR3: CASSQGRTGPEDEQYF. The CDR3 bases are TGTGCCAGCAGCCAAGGGAGGACGGGTCCTGAGGACGAGCAGTACTTC.

The CDR3 nucleotides read TGCGCCAGCAGCTTGTTTGGCAGAGAAGCTTTCTTT. This sequence encodes CASSLFGREAFF. V gene TRBV5-1 combines with J gene TRBJ1-1; D call uncertain. The V and J ends lost 1 base and 8 bases respectively, with 9 bases between them. Germline lookup yields CDR1 SGHRS and CDR2 YFSETQ. This CDR3 contains 12 residues.

This sequence joins TRBV7-2 and TRBJ2-1; D unresolved. Germline V CDR1 and CDR2: SGHTA, FQGNSA. Trimming took off 1 base at V and 8 bases at J, with 9 bases between the two ends. CDR3 length: 13 amino acids. The CDR3: CASSLDLVHEQFF. CDR3 DNA sequence: TGTGCCAGCAGCTTAGATCTGGTACATGAGCAGTTCTTC. The whole variable domain, filled in from reference TRBV7-2 and TRBJ2-1, reads GAGVSQSPSNKVTEKGKDVELRCDPISGHTALYWYRQSLGQGLEFLIYFQGNSAPDKSGLPSDRFSAERTGGSVSTLTIQRTQQEDSAVYLCASSLDLVHEQFFGPGTRLTVL.

The chain is built from TRBV7-2 and TRBJ2-7, with unresolved D. CDR1 is SGHTA and CDR2 is FQGNSA in the germline V gene. V was trimmed by 5 bases and J by 6 bases, leaving 14 bases between them. This CDR3 region has 13 residues. The CDR3: CASSPGSRSEQYF. The DNA for the CDR3 is TGTGCCAGCAGCCCCGGATCTCGCAGCGAGCAGTACTTC.

The chain employs TRBV7-2 and TRBJ2-2; the D call may be TRBD1 or TRBD2 (5 bases each). V was clipped by 6 bases and J by 4 bases, with 12 bases between them. This CDR3 is 14 amino acids long. Germline assignment: CDR1 SGHTA and CDR2 FQGNSA. The CDR3 is CASSFSGATGELFF. CDR3 sequence (DNA): TGTGCCAGCAGTTTCTCCGGGGCCACCGGGGAGCTGTTTTTT.

This chain connects TRBV11-3 to TRBJ2-7, with a weak D call TRBD2 (6 bases). The CDR3 loop spans 13 amino acids. Germline CDR1 reads SGHNT; CDR2 reads YENEEA. Between the trimmed V and J ends, which lost 4 bases and 3 bases, there was a span of 10 bases. The CDR3 region is CASSSSAGYEQYF. The CDR3 DNA follows: TGTGCCAGCAGCTCTAGCGCCGGCTACGAGCAGTACTTC. Together with reference TRBV11-3 and TRBJ2-7, the CDR3 gives the full variable domain: EAGVVQSPRYKIIEKKQPVAFWCNPISGHNTLYWYLQNLGQGPELLIRYENEEAVDDSQLPKDRFSAERLKGVDSTLKIQPAELGDSAVYLCASSSSAGYEQYFGPGTRLTVT.

The chain employs TRBV19 and TRBJ1-2; TRBD1 aligns across 9 bases. Germline trimming cut 5 bases from V and 4 bases from J; bases unmatched to any gene: 8. The CDR3 totals 15 residues. Germline V CDR1 and CDR2: LNHDA, SQIVND (reference sequence). The CDR3 sequence: CASSARTGDGYGYTF. CDR3 DNA sequence: TGTGCCAGTAGTGCAAGGACAGGGGATGGCTATGGCTACACCTTC.